This T cell receptor beta chain was recovered during a study of shared clonotypes between healthy human individuals (dated by TCRdb to 2019 to 2021). In terms of the full investigation: Two women and three men aged 18 to 49 years were included in the cohort. The study deeply sequenced blood TCR repertoires of roughly five healthy adults to estimate repertoire size and the extent of clonotype sharing between individuals. Leukapheresis yielded between about 0.9 and 10 billion PBMCs per donor. Different laboratories and diverse techniques were used to prepare libraries and sequence TCR repertoires, to increase sequencing depth and limit assay-specific biases.

Overall study results and their limits: Based on pairwise subsampling, the degree of clonotype sharing among donors was expected to be affected by sequencing depth. Because the study included a small number of donors, the genetic and exposure-history diversity represented was limited. Sampling was restricted to blood, and TCR repertoires in tissue are likely to differ from TCR repertoires in blood.

Points on this clone: Its antigen remains unidentified. No per-base quality is available; no much larger clone lies one base away.

Using the deep immunoSEQ assay, multiplex PCR amplified TCR CDR3 regions from genomic DNA. Extracted genomic DNA from each cell subset was spread evenly across all wells of several immunoSEQ 96-well plates, with each plate serving as a replicate. Each replicate PCR for unsorted PBMC received about 300 ng genomic DNA, equal to 30,000 to 35,000 T cell genomes. Ten immunoSEQ deep assay plates were used to sequence unsorted PBMC genomic DNA. The purified libraries were quantified using a Qubit 3.0 fluorometer, sized with a Bioanalyzer 2100, and then quantified again using the KAPA Library Quantification kit. Every immunoSEQ 96-well plate was sequenced on a dedicated single-read 150-cycle Illumina NextSeq 550 flow cell. Concerning the study's data processing: Because only junctional sequences without quality scores were contained in the immunoSEQ output, filtering matching that applied to full-length reads could not be performed. To assign V/J genes and CDR3, sequences were annotated against IMGT germline references using PyIR, a Python wrapper for IgBLAST v1.9. Reads with weak V/J assignments (E-value above 1e-6), missing CDR3, stop codons, out-of-frame junctions, or ambiguous translated residues were removed. V3J clonotypes were defined as sequences sharing an identical inferred V gene, J gene, and CDR3 amino acid sequence. To compute the percentage overlap between repertoires, the number of shared unique clonotypes was divided by the size of the smaller repertoire. Richness of each repertoire was evaluated using RTK rarefaction, the Chao1 estimator, and Recon v2.1 estimates of unobserved clonotypes. In its TCRdb copy, this immuneACCESS table keeps in-frame sequences only and misses some clones. Where compared with another copy, unresolved V genes explain less than half of these, and the others have no known cause. Clone size and the V and J calls come from that table; the DNA yielded D and trimming. The sample records 450,000 to 550,000 clones, less than 85% of which are singletons. The ten largest clonotypes hold about an eighth of the sample.

The CDR3 sequence holds 11 residues, the cysteine and phenylalanine included. CDR3 DNA is the only sequence kept; it has 33 bases, read in frame from the first base. Trimming at the junction amounts to 6 bases on V and 3 bases on J, and the germline ends lie 5 bases apart. CDR1 is given as SNHLY and CDR2 as FYNNEI, both from the germline V gene. Healthy HIV-negative adults with no recently reported acute infections or vaccinations were included as donors. All donors were Caucasian adults living in Nashville, Tennessee, USA. For unsorted samples, roughly 91 million PBMCs were counted, and genomic DNA was extracted using the QIAamp DNA Blood Mini kit. Blood was obtained by leukapheresis, after which PBMCs were separated by Ficoll-Histopaque density gradient centrifugation and cryopreserved in liquid nitrogen vapor phase.

The chain uses TRBV2 and TRBJ2-5, with no reliable assignment of the D segment. The receptor's source is a woman in her thirties or forties in good health. Some clones in this sample may be carry-over from other donors' samples. Sample: PBMCs. The CDR3 has the sequence CASRTEETQYF. The bases read TGTGCCAGCAGAACCGAAGAGACCCAGTACTTC.